The rows below give T cell receptor beta chains drawn from one sample of a study of cytomegalovirus exposure and HLA in healthy donors. Generated by immunoSEQ multiplex PCR, the TCRdb table keeps only in-frame clones and is missing some. The sample has around 160,000 clones; 73% are singletons. The sample was PBMCs. The receptor source for this set is a young woman in good health and CMV-seronegative. The conserved cysteine and the conserved F or W are not part of the CDR3 here.

V gene: TRBV7-9; CDR3 protein: ASSLKGQDEKLF
V gene: TRBV5-5; CDR3 protein: ASSSSRSTNEKLF
V gene: TRBV18; CDR3 protein: ASSPGRTEAF
V gene: TRBV18; CDR3 protein: ASSPPQRGGYEQY
V gene: TRBV7-8; CDR3 protein: ASSRQGTQRLGYT
V gene: TRBV9; CDR3 protein: ASSPSISRNEQF
V gene: TRBV10-3; CDR3 protein: AISKEGLNTEAF
V gene: TRBV27; CDR3 protein: ASSSLDRVAYEQY
V gene: TRBV18; CDR3 protein: ASSPSQGERGYT
V gene: TRBV7-2; CDR3 protein: ASSSGQALQPQH
V gene: TRBV9; CDR3 protein: ASSDPINWSSYNEQF
V gene: TRBV6-4; CDR3 protein: ASSEATGGTDTQY
V gene: TRBV5-1; CDR3 protein: ASSLGGPGNEQF
V gene: TRBV27; CDR3 protein: ASSFGYVNTEAF
V gene: TRBV7-2; CDR3 protein: ASSRGFSYEQY
V gene: TRBV7-2; CDR3 protein: ASSPGQSTDTQY
V gene: TRBV9; CDR3 protein: ASSVESGSASEQF
V gene: TRBV13; CDR3 protein: ASRRGQGSTEAF
V gene: TRBV5-5; CDR3 protein: ASSLLTLPLH
V gene: TRBV2; CDR3 protein: ASRHRGIETEAF
V gene: TRBV28; CDR3 protein: ASITGAGNTIY
V gene: TRBV6-1; CDR3 protein: ASSALRGIGQPQH
V gene: TRBV5-4; CDR3 protein: ASSLETGATGELF
V gene: TRBV28; CDR3 protein: ASSPGQIMNTEAF
V gene: TRBV23-1; CDR3 protein: ASSQSGGSCGGARPQH
V gene: TRBV5-1; CDR3 protein: ASSLMTGAGGHLGNEQF
V gene: TRBV7-2; CDR3 protein: ASSPEPSGWSTDTQY
V gene: TRBV14; CDR3 protein: ASSPIGRGLAGVNEQF
V gene: TRBV5-1; CDR3 protein: ASSLAGTAAYEQY
V gene: TRBV11-3; CDR3 protein: ASSWGRERAEAF
V gene: TRBV7-2; CDR3 protein: ASSLVLAGPTDTQY
V gene: TRBV27; CDR3 protein: ASSFTSAQETQY
V gene: TRBV4-2; CDR3 protein: ASSHLPGLAGGDNEQF